The sequence of this T cell receptor beta chain was determined in a study of T cells after posttransplantation cyclophosphamide. The protocol was immunoSEQ multiplex PCR, while the TCRdb copy is restricted to in-frame clones and leaves out a portion. The data hold some 64,000 clones, with roughly 93% observed a single time. Study conclusions and caveats: Recipient CMV seropositivity and CMV reactivation strongly tracked TRB clonality. Later blood repertoires were often dominated by clones from the donor CD8+ memory compartment.

The related graft donor's blood sample was taken on the day of bone marrow donation. In regard to this clone: Its specificity is not known.

This sequence originates from a woman in her thirties in good health and a related stem cell transplant donor. Sequenced material: PBMCs.

The CDR3 reads CASSLGSMNTEAFF. The DNA for the CDR3 is TGTGCCAGCAGCTTAGGGAGCATGAACACTGAAGCTTTCTTT. V usage is TRBV11-2 and J usage is TRBJ1-1; D gene uncertain. This CDR3 contains 14 residues. Germline V CDR1 and CDR2: SGHAT, FQNNGV. The V end was cut by 1 base, the J end by 0 bases, with 6 bases between.